The 10 T cell receptor beta chains in this list originate from one sample, sequenced in a study of Ad26.COV2.S vaccination and SARS-CoV-2 variants. The method was immunoSEQ multiplex PCR; TCRdb's version includes in-frame clones alone and lacks a portion of them. The sample lists some 450,000 clones; around 91% were seen once. Described treatment: over 15 received Ad26.COV2.S at low or high dose, single or two shots; 5 received placebo; per-sample allocation not given. Following the first vaccine or placebo injection, samples were taken on day 63. The sequenced sample was peripheral blood, obtained in a trial of Ad26.COV2.S vaccine versus placebo. These receptor sequences come from a person aged 18-65 years who received the Ad26.COV2.S COVID-19 vaccine or a placebo.

The chain joins TRBV28 to TRBJ2-7, with a tentative D call TRBD2 (5 bases). Germline assignment: CDR1 MDHEN and CDR2 SYDVKM. This CDR3 is 15 amino acids long. With 6 bases removed from V and 0 bases from J, the gap between germline ends came to 15 bases. CDR3 coding DNA: TGTGCCAGCAGCCAAAGGTTGGGGAGCTCCTACGAGCAGTACTTC. This codes for CASSQRLGSSYEQYF.

The rearrangement joins TRBV7-6 to TRBJ2-3; either TRBD1 or TRBD2 may fit D (5 bases each). The CDR3 loop spans 16 amino acids. Germline values: CDR1 SGHVS, CDR2 FNYEAQ. V was clipped by 4 bases and J by 0 bases, with 14 bases between them. The CDR3 sequence: CASSSRVGVSTDTQYF. The CDR3 DNA reads as TGTGCCAGCAGCTCCCGAGTGGGGGTCAGCACAGATACGCAGTATTTT.

The genes are TRBV10-3 and TRBJ2-3; 11 bases fit TRBD2. CDR3 length: 15 amino acids. V trimming: 5 bases; J trimming: 4 bases; junction bases outside the gene matches: 5. The germline V gene encodes CDR1 ENHRY and CDR2 SYGVKD. The CDR3 coding sequence is TGTGCCATCAGTTTCTCTAGCGGGAGGCCAGATACGCAGTATTTT. Its translation: CAISFSSGRPDTQYF.

The rearrangement uses TRBV2 and TRBJ2-5, with D perhaps assigned TRBD1 or TRBD2 (5 bases each). Trimming cost V 3 bases and J 5 bases, with 10 bases left between them. The CDR3 covers 13 residues. The V gene's germline CDR1 is SNHLY and CDR2 FYNNEI. As DNA, the CDR3 is TGTGCCAGCAGTGAGTTCAGGGACGAGACCCAGTACTTC. As protein: CASSEFRDETQYF. Using reference TRBV2 and TRBJ2-5 for the parts outside the CDR3, the full variable domain is EPEVTQTPSHQVTQMGQEVILRCVPISNHLYFYWYRQILGQKVEFLVSFYNNEISEKSEIFDDQFSVERPDGSNFTLKIRSTKLEDSAMYFCASSEFRDETQYFGPGTRLLVL.

This chain connects TRBV6-5 to TRBJ2-5; D might be TRBD1 (6 bases). CDR1 and CDR2 from the germline V gene are MNHEY and SVGAGI. V lost 5 bases to trimming and J lost 7 bases, with 8 bases between them. The CDR3 length is 11 residues. DNA for the CDR3: TGTGCCAGCAGTCAACAGGGGACCCAGTACTTC. Amino acids: CASSQQGTQYF.

The chain has TRBV5-4 and TRBJ2-2; maybe TRBD1 (5 bases). This CDR3 has 17 amino acids. Looked up from germline, CDR1 is SGHNT and CDR2 is YYREEE (reference sequence). Trimming removed 1 base at V and 4 bases at J, with 17 bases between. CDR3 loop: CASSLRSAGISTGELFF. The CDR3 nucleotides read TGTGCCAGCAGCTTGAGGTCGGCAGGGATAAGCACCGGGGAGCTGTTTTTT.

DNA of the CDR3: TGTGCCAGCAGCTTACCGGGACTAGAGACCGGGGAGCTGTTTTTT. Amino acids: CASSLPGLETGELFF. This rearrangement joins TRBV7-9 to TRBJ2-2; 8 bases are shared with TRBD2. V gave up 2 bases and J gave up 5 bases; unmatched junction bases: 4. Germline V gene sequence: CDR1 SEHNR, CDR2 FQNEAQ (reference sequence). The length of the CDR3 is 15 residues.

The DNA of the CDR3 is TGTGCCAGCAGCTTAGACCCCGCCAGCGATGAGCAGTTCTTC. This sequence encodes CASSLDPASDEQFF. The chain carries TRBV7-2 and TRBJ2-1; no firm D call. This CDR3 comprises 14 residues. Per the germline V gene, CDR1 is SGHTA and CDR2 is FQGNSA. V lost 1 base and J 8 bases, leaving 12 bases between the germline ends.

CDR3 amino acids: CASSVGTGGPDEQYF. Here the CDR3 DNA reads TGTGCCAGCAGCGTCGGGACAGGGGGCCCCGACGAGCAGTACTTC. The chain combines TRBV7-3 with TRBJ2-7; the match to TRBD1 covers 12 bases. This CDR3 has 15 residues. V lost 5 bases and J lost 5; bases outside the gene matches: 7. Germline loops: CDR1 SGHTA, CDR2 FQGTGA.

J is TRBJ2-3 and V is TRBV7-2; TRBD2 matches at 10 bases. The length of the CDR3 is 15 residues. J lost 7 bases, V lost 1 base, and 5 bases had no gene match. Germline CDR1 SGHTA, CDR2 FQGNSA. Here the CDR3 reads CASSLGAGGSYTQYF. In nucleotides, the CDR3 is TGTGCCAGCAGCTTAGGAGCGGGGGGGAGTTATACGCAGTATTTT.